What follows describes a single T cell receptor beta chain. The antigen is undetermined. This PCR relied on a set of 60 Vbeta primers and 13 Jbeta primers. Sequenced by immunoSEQ multiplex PCR; TCRdb stores in-frame clones only, minus some. The profile shows some 150,000 clones, 65% to 85% of them singletons. This record belongs to a study of cytomegalovirus exposure and HLA in healthy donors. In the study overall: Earlier results showed approximately 120 million unique TCR beta sequences derived from approximately 170 million T cells.

Findings and caveats of the study: TRBV6-2, TRBV6-3 and some other V segments were unresolvable in 87-base-pair reads. The study carried out a later analysis of TCR beta sequences. It associated 15,000 to 20,000 of them with specific HLA alleles at a false discovery rate of 0.05.

CDR3 size: 15 residues. The V and J ends lost 2 bases and 0 bases respectively, with 5 bases between them. The germline V gene has CDR1 KGHSH and CDR2 LQKENI. The clonotype comes from a woman in her fifties or sixties in good health and CMV-seropositive. V and J are TRBV18 and TRBJ2-6; D possibly corresponds to TRBD1 (5 bases). Sequenced input: PBMCs. This CDR3 reads CASSPRGSGANVLTF. CDR3 bases: TGTGCCAGCTCACCAAGGGGCTCTGGGGCCAACGTCCTGACTTTC.